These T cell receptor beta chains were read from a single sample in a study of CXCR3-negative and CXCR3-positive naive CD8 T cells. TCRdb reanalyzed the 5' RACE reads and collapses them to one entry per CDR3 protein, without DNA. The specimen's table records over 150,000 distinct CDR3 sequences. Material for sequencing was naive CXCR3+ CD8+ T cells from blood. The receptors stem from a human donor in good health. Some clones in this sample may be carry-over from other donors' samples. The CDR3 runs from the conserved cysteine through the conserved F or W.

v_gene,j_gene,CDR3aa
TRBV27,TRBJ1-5,CASSLSGFNQPQHF
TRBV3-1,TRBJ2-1,CASSQISGTGGPYNEQFF
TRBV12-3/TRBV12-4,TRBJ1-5,CASATRIGSNQPQHF
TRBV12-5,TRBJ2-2,CASGSTGSVITGELFF
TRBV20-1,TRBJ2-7,CSARLGTSGRSYEQYF
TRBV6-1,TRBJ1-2,CASSEDGTVVVYGYTF
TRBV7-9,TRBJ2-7,CASSQGQYEQYF
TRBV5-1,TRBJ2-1,CASSLVIGMGLAGSYNEQFF
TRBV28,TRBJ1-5,CASSPPYGLSKGHF
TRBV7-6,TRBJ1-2,CASTNQGSGGYTF
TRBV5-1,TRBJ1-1,CASSTGQGLNTEAFF
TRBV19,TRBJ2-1,CASSIGTSGRVEQFF
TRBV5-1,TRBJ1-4,CASSSGAGKLFF
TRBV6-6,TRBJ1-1,CASIEGMNTEAFF
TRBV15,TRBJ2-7,CATSREGVGPYEQYF
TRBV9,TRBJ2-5,CASSVDNSLGETQYF
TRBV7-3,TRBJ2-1,CASSLGAGGYNEQFF
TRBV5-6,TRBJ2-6,CASSWGTGANVLTF
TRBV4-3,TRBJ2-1,CASSPREPGRGINEQFF
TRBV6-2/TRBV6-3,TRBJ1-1,CASTPPAPDRGGTEAFF
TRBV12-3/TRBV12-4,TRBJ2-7,CASSRTGPYEQYF
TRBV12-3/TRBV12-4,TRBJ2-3,CASSFNRGTDTQYF
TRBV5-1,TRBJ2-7,CASSLGLMNYEQYF
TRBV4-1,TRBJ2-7,CASSQVLRTATYEQYF
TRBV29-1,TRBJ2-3,CSVDSGFTDTQYF
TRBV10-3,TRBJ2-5,CAISDSYQETQYF
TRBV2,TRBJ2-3,CASSESGTRSDTQYF
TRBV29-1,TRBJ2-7,CSVETGVPYEQYF
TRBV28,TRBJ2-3,CASSLLAQSTDTQYF
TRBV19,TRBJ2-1,CASSLRTYNEQFF
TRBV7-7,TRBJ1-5,CASSPLGGAGQPQHF
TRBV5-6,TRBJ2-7,CASSPGGAGGAFYEQYF
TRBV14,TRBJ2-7,CASSQGEGYEQYF
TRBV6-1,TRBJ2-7,CASGSRGAGGPNEQYF
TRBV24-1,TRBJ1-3,CATSVRDRGAFSGNTIYF
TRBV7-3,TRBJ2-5,CASSPTRGKETQYF
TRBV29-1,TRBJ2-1,CSVVVAGGRNEQFF
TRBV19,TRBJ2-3,CASSQGPDTQYF
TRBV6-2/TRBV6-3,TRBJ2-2,CASSYPGLAGPKNTGELFF
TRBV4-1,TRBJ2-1,CASSQDVAANEQFF
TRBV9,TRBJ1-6,CASSMGWGSPLHF